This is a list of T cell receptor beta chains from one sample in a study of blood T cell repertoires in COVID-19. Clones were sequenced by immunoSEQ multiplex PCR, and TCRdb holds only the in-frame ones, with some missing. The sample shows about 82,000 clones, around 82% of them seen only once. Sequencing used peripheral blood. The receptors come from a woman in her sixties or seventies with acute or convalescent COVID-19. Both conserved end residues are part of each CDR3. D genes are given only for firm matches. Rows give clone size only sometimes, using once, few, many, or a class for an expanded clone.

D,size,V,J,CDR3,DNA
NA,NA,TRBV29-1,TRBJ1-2,CSVQLLRVYGYTF,TGCAGCGTTCAGCTATTACGGGTCTATGGCTACACCTTC
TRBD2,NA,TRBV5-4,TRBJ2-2,CASSLGPSGSLIGELFF,TGTGCCAGCAGCTTGGGTCCTAGCGGGAGTTTAATCGGGGAGCTGTTTTTT
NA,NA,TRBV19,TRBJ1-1,CASRLQGANTEAFF,TGTGCCAGTAGATTACAGGGTGCGAACACTGAAGCTTTCTTT
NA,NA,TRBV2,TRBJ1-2,CASTAEPDYGYTF,TGTGCCAGCACTGCCGAACCGGACTATGGCTACACCTTC
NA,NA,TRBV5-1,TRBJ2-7,CASSLGNRETYEQYF,TGCGCCAGCAGCTTGGGAAACAGGGAGACCTACGAGCAGTACTTC
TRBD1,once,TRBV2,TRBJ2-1,CASGQGQVRGEQFF,TGTGCCAGCGGGCAGGGACAGGTGAGGGGTGAGCAGTTCTTC
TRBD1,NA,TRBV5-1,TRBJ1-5,CASSLGDSLNQPQHF,TGCGCCAGCAGCTTGGGGGACAGCCTCAATCAGCCCCAGCATTTT
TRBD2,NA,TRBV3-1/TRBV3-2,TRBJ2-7,CASSQETSRYEQYF,TGTGCCAGCAGCCAAGAGACTAGCAGGTACGAGCAGTACTTC
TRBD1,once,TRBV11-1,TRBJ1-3,CASSSTGKDGNTIYF,TGTGCCAGCAGTTCGACAGGGAAGGATGGAAACACCATATATTTT
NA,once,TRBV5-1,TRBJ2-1,CASSSGTSSYNEQFF,TGCGCCAGCAGCTCCGGGACAAGCTCCTACAATGAGCAGTTCTTC
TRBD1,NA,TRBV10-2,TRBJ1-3,CASNVDRAHGNTIYF,TGCGCCAGCAACGTCGACAGGGCCCATGGAAACACCATATATTTT
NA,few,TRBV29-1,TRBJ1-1,CSVPSGGQVLNTEAFF,TGCAGCGTTCCCTCGGGGGGCCAAGTCCTGAACACTGAAGCTTTCTTT
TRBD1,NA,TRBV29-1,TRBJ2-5,CSADRDQETQYF,TGCAGCGCGGACAGGGATCAAGAGACCCAGTACTTC
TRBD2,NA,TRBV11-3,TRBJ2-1,CASSFLAGGPVGEQFF,TGTGCCAGCAGCTTTTTAGCGGGAGGGCCGGTTGGTGAGCAGTTCTTC
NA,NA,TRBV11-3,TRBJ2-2,CASSRVRGSNTGELFF,TGTGCCAGCAGCCGCGTTAGGGGGTCGAACACCGGGGAGCTGTTTTTT
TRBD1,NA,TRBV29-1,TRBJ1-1,CSVEAKGQGPLNTEAFF,TGCAGCGTTGAAGCAAAAGGACAGGGGCCCTTGAACACTGAAGCTTTCTTT
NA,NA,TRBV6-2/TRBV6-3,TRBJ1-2,CASSRTAAFYGYTF,TGTGCCAGCAGTCGGACAGCTGCCTTCTATGGCTACACCTTC
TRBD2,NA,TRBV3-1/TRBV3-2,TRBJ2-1,CASSQGTSSFEQFF,TGTGCCAGCAGCCAGGGGACTAGCTCGTTTGAGCAGTTCTTC
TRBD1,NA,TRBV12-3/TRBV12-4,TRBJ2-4,CASSFTGVQSF,TGTGCCAGCAGTTTTACAGGGGTTCAGTCCTTC
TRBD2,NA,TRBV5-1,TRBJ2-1,CASSYLSGSSRNEQFF,TGCGCCAGCAGCTATTTGAGCGGGAGCAGTAGAAATGAGCAGTTCTTC
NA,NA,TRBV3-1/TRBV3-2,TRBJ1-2,CASSLDGVRSGYTF,TGTGCCAGCAGCCTAGACGGGGTTAGGAGTGGCTACACCTTC
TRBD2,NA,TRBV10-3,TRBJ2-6,CAISESVAGGPGANVLTF,TGTGCCATCAGCGAGTCGGTAGCGGGAGGGCCTGGGGCCAACGTCCTGACTTTC
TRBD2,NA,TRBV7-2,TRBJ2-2,CASSRGGSGRGGELFF,TGTGCCAGCAGCCGTGGTGGTAGCGGGAGGGGCGGGGAGCTGTTTTTT
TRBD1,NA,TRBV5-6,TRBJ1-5,CASSLAGGIPQHF,TGTGCCAGCAGCTTGGCAGGGGGGATACCCCAGCATTTT
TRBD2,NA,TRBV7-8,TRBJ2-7,CASSLALTSGRAYEQYF,TGTGCCAGCAGCTTAGCCTTGACTAGCGGGAGGGCCTACGAGCAGTACTTC
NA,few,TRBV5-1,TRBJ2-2,CASSLDAGFPNTGELFF,TGCGCCAGCAGCTTGGATGCAGGGTTCCCGAACACCGGGGAGCTGTTTTTT
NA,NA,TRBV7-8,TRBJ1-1,CASSRTVTEAFF,TGTGCCAGCAGCCGGACAGTTACTGAAGCTTTCTTT
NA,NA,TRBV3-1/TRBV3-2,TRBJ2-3,CASSQVGPTDTQYF,TGTGCCAGCAGCCAAGTGGGCCCCACAGATACGCAGTATTTT
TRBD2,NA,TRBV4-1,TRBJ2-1,CASSQDSSGGTKQFF,TGCGCCAGCAGCCAGGATTCTAGCGGGGGGACTAAGCAGTTCTTC
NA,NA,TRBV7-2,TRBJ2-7,CASSYYYEQYF,TGTGCCAGCAGCTATTACTACGAGCAGTACTTC
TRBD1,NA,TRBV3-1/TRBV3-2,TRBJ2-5,CASSLNRGRETQYF,TGTGCCAGCAGCCTGAACAGGGGGCGGGAGACCCAGTACTTC
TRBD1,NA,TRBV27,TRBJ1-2,CASSSLAGTGIDGYGYTF,TGTGCCAGCAGTTCCCTAGCCGGGACAGGGATTGATGGCTATGGCTACACCTTC
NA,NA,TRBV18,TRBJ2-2,CASSPRTGELFF,TGTGCCAGCTCACCCCGGACCGGGGAGCTGTTTTTT
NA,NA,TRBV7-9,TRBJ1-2,CASSLDPGGAGGYTF,TGTGCCAGCAGCTTAGACCCGGGGGGCGCAGGGGGCTACACCTTC
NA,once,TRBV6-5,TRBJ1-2,CASSPGGTNYGYTF,TGTGCCAGCAGCCCGGGAGGGACGAACTATGGCTACACCTTC
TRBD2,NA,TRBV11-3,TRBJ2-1,CASSLQAGGPSEQFF,TGTGCCAGCAGCTTACAAGCGGGAGGCCCTAGTGAGCAGTTCTTC
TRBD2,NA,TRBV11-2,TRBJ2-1,CASRRTSGTYNEQFF,TGTGCCAGCAGGCGGACTAGCGGAACCTACAATGAGCAGTTCTTC
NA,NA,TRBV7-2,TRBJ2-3,CASSPQGILITDTQYF,TGTGCCAGCAGCCCCCAGGGCATACTAATAACAGATACGCAGTATTTT
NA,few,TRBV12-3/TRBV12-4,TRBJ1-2,CASSSQGLGYTF,TGTGCCAGCAGCTCACAGGGTTTAGGCTACACCTTC
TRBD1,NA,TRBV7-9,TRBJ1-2,CASSSRGHLNYGYTF,TGTGCCAGCAGCTCTAGGGGGCACCTTAACTATGGCTACACCTTC
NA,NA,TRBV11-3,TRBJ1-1,CASSLGGSGGSEAFF,TGTGCCAGCAGCTTAGGTGGTTCCGGGGGGAGTGAAGCTTTCTTT
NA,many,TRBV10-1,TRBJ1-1,CASSESGGSRTEAFF,TGCGCCAGCAGTGAGTCAGGGGGTTCCAGGACTGAAGCTTTCTTT
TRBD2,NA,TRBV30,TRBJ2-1,CAWSRETSPKFF,TGTGCCTGGAGTAGAGAGACTAGCCCTAAGTTCTTC
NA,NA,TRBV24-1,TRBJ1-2,CATSEGRDWGGYTF,TGTGCCACCAGTGAAGGCAGGGATTGGGGAGGCTACACCTTC
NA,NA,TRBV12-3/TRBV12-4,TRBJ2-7,CASSRGSYEQYF,TGTGCCAGCAGTAGGGGTTCCTACGAGCAGTACTTC
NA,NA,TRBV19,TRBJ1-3,CASSIAGTGNTIYF,TGTGCCAGTAGTATAGCCGGGACAGGAAACACCATATATTTT
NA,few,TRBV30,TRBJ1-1,CAWSQQMGTEAFF,TGTGCCTGGAGTCAACAGATGGGCACTGAAGCTTTCTTT
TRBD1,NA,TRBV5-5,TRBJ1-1,CATAPFADRRNTEAFF,TGTGCCACCGCCCCATTCGCGGACAGGAGGAACACTGAAGCTTTCTTT
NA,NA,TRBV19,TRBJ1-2,CASSPHVSTWGAYGYTF,TGTGCCAGTAGTCCACACGTATCAACCTGGGGAGCCTATGGCTACACCTTC
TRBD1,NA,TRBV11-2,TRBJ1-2,CASSLMGQSYGYTF,TGTGCCAGCAGCTTAATGGGACAGTCCTATGGCTACACCTTC
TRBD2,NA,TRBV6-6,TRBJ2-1,CASRIGLAGGNEQFF,TGTGCCAGCAGGATCGGACTAGCGGGGGGAAATGAGCAGTTCTTC
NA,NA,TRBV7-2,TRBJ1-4,CASSLVRRSNEKLFF,TGTGCCAGCAGCTTAGTGCGACGGAGTAATGAAAAACTGTTTTTT
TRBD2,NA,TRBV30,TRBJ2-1,CAWRGGASYNEQFF,TGTGCCTGGAGGGGAGGGGCCTCCTACAATGAGCAGTTCTTC